This T cell receptor beta chain was documented in a study of T-cell memory formation after mild COVID-19 (dated by TCRdb to the early 2020s). As for the study more broadly: TCR sequence clusters from the two donors were found to be largely donor specific. The cohort comprised two young, previously healthy adult volunteers, one female and one male. Longitudinal TCRalpha and TCRbeta repertoire sequencing tracked T-cell clones expanding and contracting after mild COVID-19 in a couple of donors. Overall study results and their limits: Whether the second-wave clones peaking on day 37 were SARS-CoV-2 specific was not confirmed. The detection of some responding clones in pre-infection memory suggests that pre-existing cross-reactive memory T cells joined the SARS-CoV-2 response. Clones that contracted from day 15 to 85 showed balanced CD4/CD8 phenotypes, whereas a second wave of clones that expanded from day 15 to 37 leaned towards CD4+. The study covered only a couple of mild cases, and larger cohorts including severe cases with pre-infection samples were considered necessary. Contracting CD4+ clones appeared mostly in the CM and EM memory subsets, whereas CD8+ clones were enriched in EMRA.

Sequenced on an Illumina NovaSeq 6000. TCRalpha and TCRbeta cDNA libraries were built by 5'RACE with constant-segment primers, adding sample barcodes and unique molecular identifiers. Trizol reagent was used to extract RNA from every sample. The libraries were amplified in two PCR steps, and the second step added a second sample barcode and Illumina TruSeq adapters. Sequencing of the libraries was done on an Illumina NovaSeq, producing 2 x 150 bp paired-end reads. The authors processed their data as follows. Demultiplexing of reads and collapsing into UMI-guided consensus sequences were performed with migec v1.2.7. Using mixcr v2.1.11, the UMI consensuses were aligned to TRA and TRB V and J templates and assembled into clonotypes. Clonotypes were classified as expanded or contracted when called significant by both edgeR and NoisET, with noise models trained on biological replicates. For edgeR calls, the thresholds were a false discovery rate-adjusted p below 0.01 and a log2 fold-change of 1. PCA with hierarchical clustering of max-normalized trajectories of the 1000 most abundant clonotypes was used as exploratory dynamics analysis. Each responding clone was given a CD4 or CD8 phenotype based on the CD4+ and CD8+ repertoires, which had been sequenced separately. The raw public data were reprocessed by TCRdb itself: fastp quality trimming at Q25, MiXCR clonotype calling, in-frame beta chains only. Each CDR3 protein gets just one entry, which takes the most common genes and DNA from the rows behind it. For this entry, the V and J calls and clone size follow TCRdb and not the study's own pipeline. A total of 350,000 to 550,000 distinct CDR3 sequences appear in this sample, 15% to 20% of them only once. The ten largest account for 20% to 25% of the sample.

Spanning cysteine to phenylalanine, the CDR3 consists of 14 amino acids. Solely the CDR3 DNA is kept, with 42 bases framed from the first base. For CDR1 and CDR2, the germline V gene (reference sequence) lists LGHDT and YNNKEL. Compared with germline, V lacks 2 bases and J lacks 11 bases; bases without a gene match: 7. Ficoll-Paque density gradient centrifugation was used to isolate PBMCs. Of note for this clonotype: Its antigen specificity is not known. Per-nucleotide qualities are absent, and no much larger clonotype sits a single base away.

The chain couples TRBV3-1 to TRBJ2-3; TRBD2 aligns with 10 central bases. The sequencing input was PBMCs or a T cell subset sorted from them (not recorded which). The source of this sequence is a man aged 18-30 years who had mild COVID-19 (a few samples of this study predate the infection). The sample titles of this study are shuffled in the database, so cell type and time point are left out; the donor was told from shared clones. The CDR3: CASSQRLAGEEQYF. In nucleotides, the sequence is TGTGCCAGCAGCCAACGACTAGCGGGCGAGGAGCAGTATTTT.